The 17 T cell receptor beta chains listed next were all sequenced from one sample in a study of preoperative IRX-2 immunotherapy in early breast cancer. Sequenced by immunoSEQ multiplex PCR; TCRdb stores in-frame clones only, minus some. In the table there are over 25,000 clones, around four fifths of which are singletons. Noted treatment: preoperative locoregional IRX-2 cytokine immunotherapy. The starting material was lymph node tissue, obtained from a patient treated with IRX-2 immunotherapy. The receptors come from a human donor with breast cancer.

Concerning this clone itself: An end of the junction does not agree with germline; a read error may underlie this. The CDR3 nucleotides read TGTGCCAGTAGCCCGTCGACAGGGGCTAAGGATTTT. It specifies CASSPSTGAKDF. The chain employs TRBV19 and TRBJ1-5, with 8 bases lining up with TRBD1. Germline V lookup: CDR1 LNHDA, CDR2 SQIVND (reference sequence). The CDR3 is made up of 12 amino acids.

The chain has TRBV15 and TRBJ2-4; a possible D gene is TRBD2 (5 bases). Germline V gene sequence: CDR1 LNHNV, CDR2 YYDKDF (reference sequence). The CDR3 loop spans 15 amino acids. With 1 base removed from V and 0 bases from J, the gap between germline ends came to 7 bases. DNA for the CDR3: TGTGCCACCAGCAGAGGTGAGGGAGCCAAAAACATTCAGTACTTC. It specifies CATSRGEGAKNIQYF.

The chain is built from TRBV28 and TRBJ2-5, with a weak D call TRBD1 (5 bases). The CDR3 contains 14 residues. V lost 6 bases and J 5 bases, leaving 16 bases between the germline ends. From germline, CDR1 is MDHEN and CDR2 SYDVKM. The CDR3, as DNA: TGTGCCAGCAGCCCCTGGACAAGGGCTGAGACCCAGTACTTC. The encoded protein is CASSPWTRAETQYF.

V usage is TRBV28 and J usage is TRBJ2-2; 9 bases are shared with TRBD2. The CDR3 is 17 amino acids. Trimming at V came to 6 bases and at J to 0 bases, leaving 8 bases not matched to a gene. Looked up from germline, CDR1 is MDHEN and CDR2 is SYDVKM. CDR3 sequence (DNA): TGTGCCAGCAGGGTCAGGGTAGCGGGGGCGAACACCGGGGAGCTGTTTTTT. It is translated as CASRVRVAGANTGELFF.

V gene TRBV6-8 combines with J gene TRBJ2-7; a possible D gene is TRBD2 (5 bases). CDR3 length equals 13 residues. Germline V lookup: CDR1 MNHGY, CDR2 SAAAGT. V gave up 6 bases and J gave up 1 base, with 10 bases separating them. The CDR3 region is CASRLDMSYEQYF. The CDR3 nucleotides are TGTGCCAGCAGACTAGACATGTCCTACGAGCAGTACTTC.

J is TRBJ1-6 and V is TRBV19; TRBD1 might be the D (6 bases). Trimming took off 8 bases at V and 5 bases at J, with 7 bases between the two ends. In germline, CDR1 is LNHDA, CDR2 SQIVND (reference sequence). CDR3 length: 12 amino acids. DNA of the CDR3: TGTGCCAGTCGGACAGATAATTCACCCCTCCACTTT. This sequence encodes CASRTDNSPLHF. The entire variable domain, with the rest obtained from reference TRBV19 and TRBJ1-6, is as follows: DGGITQSPKYLFRKEGQNVTLSCEQNLNHDAMYWYRQDPGQGLRLIYYSQIVNDFQKGDIAEGYSVSREKKESFPLTVTSAQKNPTAFYLCASRTDNSPLHFGNGTRLTVT.

The chain has TRBV18 and TRBJ1-1; D is unclear. The CDR3 length is 16 residues. Germline V gene data show CDR1 as KGHSH and CDR2 as LQKENI. Deletions cut 4 bases from V and 3 bases from J, with 18 bases between. The CDR3 nucleotides read TGTGCCAGCTCACTCCTGGGTTCAACCGAGGACACTGAAGCTTTCTTT. Protein product: CASSLLGSTEDTEAFF.

The J gene is TRBJ1-2, the V gene TRBV29-1; 7 bases are a match to TRBD1. From germline, CDR1 is SQVTM and CDR2 ANQGSEA. The length of the CDR3 is 14 residues. Germline trimming cut 4 bases from V and 0 bases from J; bases unmatched to any gene: 5. CDR3 in DNA: TGCAGCGTTGGGAGGGGGCGAGCTAACTATGGCTACACCTTC. Amino acids: CSVGRGRANYGYTF. Full variable domain (outside the CDR3, taken from reference TRBV29-1 and TRBJ1-2): SAVISQKPSRDICQRGTSLTIQCQVDSQVTMMFWYRQQPGQSLTLIATANQGSEATYESGFVIDKFPISRPNLTFSTLTVSNMSPEDSSIYLCSVGRGRANYGYTFGSGTRLTVV.

This sequence joins TRBV18 and TRBJ2-7; TRBD2 aligns across 8 bases. With V trimmed by 4 bases and J by 2 bases, 1 base remained unmatched. CDR3 length: 13 amino acids. Germline V lookup: CDR1 KGHSH, CDR2 LQKENI. The CDR3 is CASSLGLAYEQYF. The CDR3 DNA is TGTGCCAGCTCACTGGGACTAGCCTACGAGCAGTACTTC.

J is TRBJ2-6 and V is TRBV6-8; D might be TRBD2 (6 bases). Germline-derived CDR1 and CDR2 are MNHGY and SAAAGT. Trimming pared 5 bases from V and 0 bases from J, leaving 14 bases between. The CDR3 covers 17 residues. CDR3 DNA sequence: TGTGCCAGCAGTCGCGCGGGACTCCGCTCTGGGGCCAACGTCCTGACTTTC. Its translation: CASSRAGLRSGANVLTF.

This rearrangement joins TRBV28 to TRBJ1-5, with D uncertain. Between the trimmed V and J ends, which lost 4 bases and 5 bases, there was a span of 15 bases. The CDR3 has 15 amino acids. Germline V gene data show CDR1 as MDHEN and CDR2 as SYDVKM. The CDR3 DNA reads TGTGCCAGCAGTTACTCGACGGGTTGGGATCAGCCCCAGCATTTT. As protein: CASSYSTGWDQPQHF.

The chain carries TRBV29-1 and TRBJ2-5, with 8 bases that match TRBD2. Trimming removed 4 bases from V and 4 bases from J; junction bases left unmatched: 17. The CDR3 extends over 17 amino acids. Germline V lookup: CDR1 SQVTM, CDR2 ANQGSEA. CDR3 residues: CSVAPFGGGQGTETQYF. In DNA form, the CDR3 reads TGCAGCGTTGCCCCTTTTGGCGGGGGGCAGGGGACAGAGACCCAGTACTTC.

The sample holds one count of this clone. The gene calls are TRBV25-1 and TRBJ1-1; tentative D call: TRBD1 (6 bases). Germline V lookup: CDR1 MGHDK, CDR2 SYGVNS. Trimming pared 0 bases from V and 2 bases from J, leaving 10 bases between. This CDR3 spans 15 amino acids. The CDR3: CASSEYGGTNTEAFF. CDR3 sequence (DNA): TGTGCCAGCAGTGAATACGGGGGCACAAACACTGAAGCTTTCTTT.

This sequence joins TRBV28 and TRBJ1-2; TRBD1 might be the D (5 bases). V lost 6 bases to trimming and J lost 3 bases, with 20 bases between them. CDR1 MDHEN and CDR2 SYDVKM come from the germline V gene. This CDR3 has 16 residues. Here the CDR3 DNA reads TGTGCCAGCAGCTCCCCTTCTGCCAGGGATGACTATGGCTACACCTTC. Its protein product is CASSSPSARDDYGYTF.

This clone showed up just once. In nucleotides, the CDR3 is TGCGCCAGCAGCTTGGGTGGGGATGCAAATGAGCAGTTCTTC. This codes for CASSLGGDANEQFF. The V and J genes are TRBV5-1 and TRBJ2-1; D unresolved. Trimming left V 0 bases short and J 7 bases short, with 11 bases between. This CDR3 is built from 14 residues. The germline CDR1 and CDR2 sequences are SGHRS and YFSETQ.

The chain combines TRBV28 with TRBJ1-2, with D perhaps matching TRBD1 (6 bases). Per germline, CDR1 MDHEN and CDR2 SYDVKM. CDR3 length equals 14 residues. Trimming removed 8 bases at V and 7 bases at J, with 20 bases between. The DNA of the CDR3 is TGTGCCAGCCGAAAGATGGGGGCAGTGAGTGGCTACACCTTC. It encodes CASRKMGAVSGYTF.

This clone came up a few times. The chain recombines TRBV6-8 with TRBJ2-3; 8 bases line up with TRBD1. The CDR3 has 17 amino acids. Germline lookup yields CDR1 MNHGY and CDR2 SAAAGT. Trimming at V came to 6 bases and at J to 6 bases, leaving 17 bases not matched to a gene. The CDR3 region has the DNA TGTGCCAGCAGCCGCACCCCGGGCAGGGGGCAAACGGATACGCAGTATTTT. Its translation is CASSRTPGRGQTDTQYF.